Below, 8 T cell receptor beta chains from the same sample are listed, as sequenced in a study of cytomegalovirus exposure and HLA in healthy donors (dated 2017 in TCRdb). To prepare the library, the immunoSEQ multiplex PCR assay was applied. For the multiplex PCR, a mixture combining 60 forward primers for TCR Vbeta segments and 13 reverse primers for TCR Jbeta segments was used. The clones in this table, taken by TCRdb from immuneACCESS, are in-frame only. Not every clone is retained; where verified, under half of the shortfall comes from an unresolved V gene, and the cause of the rest is unknown. The sample profile shows about 140,000 clones; approximately 80% of them were found once. Less than 3% of the sample belongs to the ten largest clones. The sequenced material came from PBMCs. The receptors stem from a male donor in good health and CMV-seronegative.

Only a few counts were recorded for this clone. This sequence joins TRBV15 and TRBJ2-7, with D possibly being TRBD1 (6 bases). The length of the CDR3 is 13 residues. Germline V gene sequence: CDR1 LNHNV, CDR2 YYDKDF (reference sequence). The V end lost 0 bases, the J end lost 7 bases, and 10 bases lay between the germline ends. This chain's CDR3 is CATSRDRGGEQYF. The CDR3 DNA reads TGTGCCACCAGCAGAGATCGAGGGGGAGAGCAGTACTTC.

V usage is TRBV5-4 and J usage is TRBJ1-2; TRBD1 matches at 9 bases. Losses at the gene ends were 3 bases for V and 7 bases for J; bases not matched to a gene: 10. The CDR3 totals 15 residues. Germline V gene lookup returns CDR1 SGHNT and CDR2 YYREEE (reference sequence). CDR3 DNA: TGTGCCAGCAGCTCTTGGGACAGGGTTTATTCTGGCTACACCTTC. Translation: CASSSWDRVYSGYTF.

The rearrangement joins TRBV21-1 to TRBJ2-1; the table assigns TRBD1, which was not confirmed against the DNA. TRBV21-1 represents a pseudogene. This CDR3 region has 21 residues. CDR3 amino acids: CASSTRTDLILSRGTYNEQFF. CDR3 sequence (DNA): TGTGCCAGCAGCACACGGACAGACCTTATATTGAGTAGGGGTACCTACAATGAGCAGTTCTTC.

J is TRBJ2-7 and V is TRBV6-5; D is perhaps TRBD2 (6 bases). Per the germline V gene, CDR1 is MNHEY and CDR2 is SVGAGI. The CDR3 runs 14 residues. The V and J ends lost 5 bases and 6 bases respectively, with 17 bases between them. CDR3 DNA: TGTGCCAGCAGTCCCGGGAGCCTAAGGGGCGAGCAGTACTTC. Its protein product is CASSPGSLRGEQYF.

This clone was seen a single time. The J gene is TRBJ1-5, the V gene TRBV19; 7 nucleotides line up with TRBD1. CDR1 is LNHDA, CDR2 SQIVND, per germline (reference sequence). Trimming took 3 bases from V and 3 from J; bases not matched to a gene: 5. The CDR3 contains 15 residues. CDR3: CASSIRDSPNQPQHF. DNA for the CDR3: TGTGCCAGTAGTATTCGGGACAGCCCCAATCAGCCCCAGCATTTT.

The rearrangement joins TRBV4-2 to TRBJ2-1; no clear D gene. The CDR3 is made up of 12 amino acids. The V gene's germline CDR1 is LGHNA and CDR2 YNFKEQ. Trimming took 0 bases from V and 10 from J, leaving 7 bases between them. The CDR3 DNA sequence: TGTGCCAGCAGCCAAGACTCCCCCGAGCAGTTCTTC. Protein sequence: CASSQDSPEQFF.

This clone appeared a single time. The chain uses TRBV27 and TRBJ2-7; TRBD2 might be the D (6 bases). Germline V CDR1 and CDR2: MNHEY, SMNVEV (reference sequence). V was clipped by 3 bases and J by 3 bases, with 15 bases between them. The CDR3 covers 15 residues. The CDR3: CASSFAAGSLYEQYF. DNA for the CDR3: TGTGCCAGCAGTTTCGCGGCGGGATCACTCTACGAGCAGTACTTC.

The gene calls are TRBV19 and TRBJ1-2; no clear D gene. Between the trimmed V and J ends, which lost 1 base and 7 bases, there was a span of 10 bases. Per germline, CDR1 LNHDA and CDR2 SQIVND (reference sequence). The CDR3 spans 13 residues. CDR3 amino acids: CASSIGTVPGYTF. In DNA form, the CDR3 reads TGTGCCAGTAGTATAGGAACAGTGCCTGGCTACACCTTC.